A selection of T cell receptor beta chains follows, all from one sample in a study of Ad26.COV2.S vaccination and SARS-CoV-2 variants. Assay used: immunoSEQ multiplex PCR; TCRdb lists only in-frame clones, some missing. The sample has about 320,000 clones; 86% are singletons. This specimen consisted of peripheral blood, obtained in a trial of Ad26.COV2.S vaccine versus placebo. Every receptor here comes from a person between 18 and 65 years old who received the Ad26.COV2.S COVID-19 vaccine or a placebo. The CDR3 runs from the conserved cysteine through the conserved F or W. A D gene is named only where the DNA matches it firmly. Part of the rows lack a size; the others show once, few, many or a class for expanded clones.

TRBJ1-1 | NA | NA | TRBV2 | TGTGCCAGCCATTCGAACACTGAAGCTTTCTTT | CASHSNTEAFF
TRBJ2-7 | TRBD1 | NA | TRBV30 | TGTGCCTGGAGTAAAGGACAGGGGTCCTACGAGCAGTACTTC | CAWSKGQGSYEQYF
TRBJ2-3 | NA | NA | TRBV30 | TGTGCCTGGGGTGGTGGGGTATGGACAGATACGCAGTATTTT | CAWGGGVWTDTQYF
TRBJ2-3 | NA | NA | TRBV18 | TGTGCCAGCTCCCTCAAAACCATACCCACAGATACGCAGTATTTT | CASSLKTIPTDTQYF
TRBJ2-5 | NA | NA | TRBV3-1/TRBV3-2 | TGTGCCAGCAGCCAGAGTCGGGAGACCCAGTACTTC | CASSQSRETQYF
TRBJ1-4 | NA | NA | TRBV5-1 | TGCGCCAGCAGCTTGACCGGGAAGGAGAATGAAAAACTGTTTTTT | CASSLTGKENEKLFF
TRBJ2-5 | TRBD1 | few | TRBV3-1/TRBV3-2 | TGTGCCAGCAGCCCCCAGGGGGAGGAGACCCAGTACTTC | CASSPQGEETQYF
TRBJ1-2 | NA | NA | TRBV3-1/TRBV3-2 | TGTGCCAGCAGCCTACAGAAATCCTTTAACTATGGCTACACCTTC | CASSLQKSFNYGYTF
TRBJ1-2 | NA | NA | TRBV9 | TGTGCCAGCAGTAAAGACGATGGCTACACCTTC | CASSKDDGYTF
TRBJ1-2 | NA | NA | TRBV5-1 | TGCGCCAGCAGCTTGAGGAGGCCAGAAGGCACTAACTATGGCTACACCTTC | CASSLRRPEGTNYGYTF
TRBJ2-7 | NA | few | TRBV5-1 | TGCGCCAGCAGCCCTGTCGGGGGCGAGCAGTACTTC | CASSPVGGEQYF
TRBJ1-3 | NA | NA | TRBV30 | TGTGCCTGGAGTGTACGGTGGGGGACTAACTCTGGAAACACCATATATTTT | CAWSVRWGTNSGNTIYF
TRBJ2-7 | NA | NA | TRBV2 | TGTGCCAGCCCCCGAAGGGGAGCAGGGGACTCCTACGAGCAGTACTTC | CASPRRGAGDSYEQYF
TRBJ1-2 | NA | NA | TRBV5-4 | TGTGCCAGCAGCTTGCAGAATGGGGATGGCTACACCTTC | CASSLQNGDGYTF
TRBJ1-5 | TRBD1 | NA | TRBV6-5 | TGTGCCAGCAGTCGACAGGGCTCTAGCAATCAGCCCCAGCATTTT | CASSRQGSSNQPQHF
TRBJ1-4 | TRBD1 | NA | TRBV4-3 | TGCGCCAGCAGCCAAGACCGAGGACAGGGTTATGAAAAACTGTTTTTT | CASSQDRGQGYEKLFF
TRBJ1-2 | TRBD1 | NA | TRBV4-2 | TGTGCCAGCAGCCAGGGACAGGGATCAAACTATGGCTACACCTTC | CASSQGQGSNYGYTF
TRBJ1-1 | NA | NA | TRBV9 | TGTGCCAGCAGCGTAGATTGGACCATGAACACTGAAGCTTTCTTT | CASSVDWTMNTEAFF
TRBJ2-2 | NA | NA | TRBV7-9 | TGTGCCAGCAGCTTACCCCGGGTAACCGGGGAGCTGTTTTTT | CASSLPRVTGELFF
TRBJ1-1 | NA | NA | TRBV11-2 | TGTGCCAGCAGCCCCGGTCCGAACACTGAAGCTTTCTTT | CASSPGPNTEAFF
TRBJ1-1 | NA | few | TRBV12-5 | TGTGCTAGTGGTTTGGTACGGGTACAGGGTCAGGCTGAAGCTTTCTTT | CASGLVRVQGQAEAFF
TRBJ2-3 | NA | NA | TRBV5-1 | TGCGCCAGCAGCTTGGCGGGGACTAGCACAGATACGCAGTATTTT | CASSLAGTSTDTQYF
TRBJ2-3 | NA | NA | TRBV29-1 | TGCAGCGTTGGGCGGTGGGCTAGCACAGATACGCAGTATTTT | CSVGRWASTDTQYF
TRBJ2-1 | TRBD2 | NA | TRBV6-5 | TGTGCCAGCAGCCGACTAGCGGGGGGCTACAATGAGCAGTTCTTC | CASSRLAGGYNEQFF
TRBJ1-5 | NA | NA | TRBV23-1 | TGCGCCAGCAGTCAATCGGGGGCCCGAAGCCAGCCCCAGCATTTT | CASSQSGARSQPQHF
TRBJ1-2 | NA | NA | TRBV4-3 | TGCGCCAGCAGCCAAGAGCTGGGGCAGGGAACGTATGGCTACACCTTC | CASSQELGQGTYGYTF
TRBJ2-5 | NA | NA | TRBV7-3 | TGTGCCAGCAGCCAATCAGGACGGCAAGAGACCCAGTACTTC | CASSQSGRQETQYF
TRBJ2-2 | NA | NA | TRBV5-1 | TGCGCCAGCAGCGGGGGCTCTCGGGACACCGGGGAGCTGTTTTTT | CASSGGSRDTGELFF
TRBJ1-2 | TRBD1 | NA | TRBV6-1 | TGTGCCAGCAGTGAAAATCCCTTGTGGACCCGACAGGGGGCGCGGGGCTACACCTTC | CASSENPLWTRQGARGYTF
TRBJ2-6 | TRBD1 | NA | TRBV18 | TGTGCCAGCTCTCCGGGACAGGGCAGCTCTGGGGCCAACGTCCTGACTTTC | CASSPGQGSSGANVLTF
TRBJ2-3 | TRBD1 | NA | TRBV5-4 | TGTGCCAGCAGCCGGGACAGACAAAGCACAGATACGCAGTATTTT | CASSRDRQSTDTQYF
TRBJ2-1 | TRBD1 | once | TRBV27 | TGTGCCAGCAGTTTTGGGACAGGGGGCGGGAATGAGCAGTTCTTC | CASSFGTGGGNEQFF
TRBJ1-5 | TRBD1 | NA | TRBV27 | TGTGCCAGCAGATTCCAGGGGGCCTTGAGCAATCAGCCCCAGCATTTT | CASRFQGALSNQPQHF
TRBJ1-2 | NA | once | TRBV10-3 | TGTGCCATCAGTGAGCTTACGAATACGAGGGGGGAATATGGCTACACCTTC | CAISELTNTRGEYGYTF
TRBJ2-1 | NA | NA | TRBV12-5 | TGTGCTAGTGGTTTGCCCGGGACACCTGGGCAGTTCTTC | CASGLPGTPGQFF
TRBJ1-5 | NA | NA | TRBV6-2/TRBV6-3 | TGTGCCAGCAGCCTCGTCACCATCACGGGGGCTCAGCCCCAGCATTTT | CASSLVTITGAQPQHF
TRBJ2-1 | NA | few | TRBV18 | TGTGCCAGCTCACGGTTGGGGGCAGAATACAATGAGCAGTTCTTC | CASSRLGAEYNEQFF
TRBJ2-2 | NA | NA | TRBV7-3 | TGTGCCAGCAGCTCGGATATTGGGACCCGTAGCACCGGGGAGCTGTTTTTT | CASSSDIGTRSTGELFF
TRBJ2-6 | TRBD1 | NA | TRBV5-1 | TGCGCCAGCAGCTTGAGGGACAGCACTGGGGCCAACGTCCTGACTTTC | CASSLRDSTGANVLTF
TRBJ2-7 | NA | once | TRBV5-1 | TGCGCCAGCAGTACCCTAGCAGGCCTGGACGAGCAGTACTTC | CASSTLAGLDEQYF
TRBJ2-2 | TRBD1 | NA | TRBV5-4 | TGTGCCAGCAGCTTTACAGGGGTTGGCACCGGGGAGCTGTTTTTT | CASSFTGVGTGELFF
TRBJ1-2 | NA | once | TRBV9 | TGTGCCAGCAGCGCTTCCACACTAGGAGACTATGGCTACACCTTC | CASSASTLGDYGYTF
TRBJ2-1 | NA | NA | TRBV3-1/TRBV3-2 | TGTGCCAGCAGCCGAGGGGGGGGCACCTACAATGAGCAGTTCTTC | CASSRGGGTYNEQFF
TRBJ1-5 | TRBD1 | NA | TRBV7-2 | TGTGCCAGCAGCTTACGACAGGGGGCGCGGGGCAATCAGCCCCAGCATTTT | CASSLRQGARGNQPQHF
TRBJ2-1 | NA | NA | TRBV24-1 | TGTGCCACCAGTTCTTACAGGTCCAATGAGCAGTTCTTC | CATSSYRSNEQFF
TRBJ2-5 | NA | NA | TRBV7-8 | TGTGCCAGCAGCCTCCGGACTTCCCAAGAGACCCAGTACTTC | CASSLRTSQETQYF
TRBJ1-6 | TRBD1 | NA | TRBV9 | TGTGCCAGCAGCGTACAGGGGGAGGGTTCACCCCTCCACTTT | CASSVQGEGSPLHF
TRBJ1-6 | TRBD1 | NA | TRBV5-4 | TGTGCCAGCAGAACACAGGGGCGCAATTCACCCCTCCACTTT | CASRTQGRNSPLHF
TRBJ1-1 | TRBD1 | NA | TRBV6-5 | TGTGCCAGCAGTTACCAAACAGGGGGCCCTGAAGCTTTCTTT | CASSYQTGGPEAFF
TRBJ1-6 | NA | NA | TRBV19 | TGTGCCAGTAGTCCCCCAGGAGGGATCTCACCCCTCCACTTT | CASSPPGGISPLHF
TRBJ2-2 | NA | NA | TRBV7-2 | TGTGCCAGCAGCTTGCGGGACGGGGAGCTGTTTTTT | CASSLRDGELFF
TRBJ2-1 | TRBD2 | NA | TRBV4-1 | TGCGCCAGCAGCCAAGAGGGCGGGGGGACCTACAATGAGCAGTTCTTC | CASSQEGGGTYNEQFF
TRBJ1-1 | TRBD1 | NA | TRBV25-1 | TGTGCCAGCAGGGACAGGTCCCGGGATGAAGCTTTCTTT | CASRDRSRDEAFF
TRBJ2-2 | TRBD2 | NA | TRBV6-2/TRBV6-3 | TGTGCCAGCAGTTCAGCGGGGGGGCCGAATGGTGAGCTGTTTTTT | CASSSAGGPNGELFF
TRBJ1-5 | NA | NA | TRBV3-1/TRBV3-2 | TGTGCCAGCAGCCAAACCACAGGTTGGAGGGGAGAGAATCAGCCCCAGCATTTT | CASSQTTGWRGENQPQHF
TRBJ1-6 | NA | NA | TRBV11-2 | TGTGCCAGCAGCTTGGGACCCGTCCGACCCAATTCACCCCTCCACTTT | CASSLGPVRPNSPLHF
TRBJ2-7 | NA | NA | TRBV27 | TGTGCCAGCAGTGGGCAGGGCAACTACGAGCAGTACTTC | CASSGQGNYEQYF
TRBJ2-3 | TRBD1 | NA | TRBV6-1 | TGTGCCAGCAGGGAAGACAGGGCCAGCACAGATACGCAGTATTTT | CASREDRASTDTQYF
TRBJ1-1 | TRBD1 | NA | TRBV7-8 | TGTGCCAGCAGCTTACGACAGGGTTGGGTGATCACTGAAGCTTTCTTT | CASSLRQGWVITEAFF
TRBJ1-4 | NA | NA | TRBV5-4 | TGTGCCAGCAGCTCAAGAGGGAAGACCGGTAATGAAAAACTGTTTTTT | CASSSRGKTGNEKLFF